These T cell receptor beta chains were read from a single sample in a study of TIL therapy for anti-PD-1-resistant metastatic lung cancer. Assay: immunoSEQ multiplex PCR; the TCRdb copy retains only in-frame clones and omits some. The repertoire has 60,000 or so clones, 69% of them found once; the top ten carry approximately 7%. The source was blood, collected at baseline. The source is a person aged 25 to 79 with non-small cell lung cancer. Both conserved end residues are part of each CDR3. The D gene is left open where the match is weak. For some rows the clone size is stated as once, few or many, or as a class when expanded; others skip it.

TGTGCCAGCGGATTAATAAGAGACTATGGCTACACCTTC CASGLIRDYGYTF - TRBJ1-2 - TRBV7-8
TGTGCCAGCAGTTCTACATACAGAGGAGAGACCCAGTACTTC CASSSTYRGETQYF - TRBJ2-5 - TRBV28
TGTGCCAGCAGCTTAGGGGACAGGAATTCACCCCTCCACTTT CASSLGDRNSPLHF TRBD1 TRBJ1-6 few TRBV11-1
TGTGCCAGCAGTAAACTAGCGGGCACTGACAATGAGCAGTTCTTC CASSKLAGTDNEQFF TRBD2 TRBJ2-1 few TRBV4-2
TGTGCCAGCAGCTTGTTAGCGGGGGGGCAGGGAGCAGATACGCAGTATTTT CASSLLAGGQGADTQYF TRBD2 TRBJ2-3 - TRBV11-2
TGTGCCAGCAGTTTAGTGGAACAGGGGGCAGATACGCAGTATTTT CASSLVEQGADTQYF TRBD1 TRBJ2-3 - TRBV28
TGTGCCAGCAGCTTTGGGACATTTAATGAAAAACTGTTTTTT CASSFGTFNEKLFF - TRBJ1-4 - TRBV5-8
TGTGCCAGCAGCTTAGGGGGGGGTTCCTACAATGAGCAGTTCTTC CASSLGGGSYNEQFF TRBD2 TRBJ2-1 - TRBV11-3
TGTGCCCGCGGGACTCCCAAACGATACAATGAGCAGTTCTTC CARGTPKRYNEQFF - TRBJ2-1 - TRBV30
TGTGCCAGCAGCTTAGGTGGACTCTCTGGAAACACCATATATTTT CASSLGGLSGNTIYF - TRBJ1-3 - TRBV7-9
TGTGCCAGTATGGATGGCACTAGTAGGGGTTCGGAGACCCAGTACTTC CASMDGTSRGSETQYF - TRBJ2-5 - TRBV19
TGCGCCAGCAGCTTGTTCGCAGATACGCAGTATTTT CASSLFADTQYF - TRBJ2-3 - TRBV5-1
TGTGCCAGCAGCCCCCGGACAGGGAACACCGGGGAGCTGTTTTTT CASSPRTGNTGELFF TRBD1 TRBJ2-2 - TRBV9